The 17 T cell receptor beta chains presented below share a single source sample, sequenced in a study of Graves' ophthalmopathy and Graves' hyperthyroidism listed by TCRdb under 2018. These reads were obtained on an Illumina HiSeq 2000. TCR beta CDR3 regions were amplified from RNA transcripts for repertoire sequencing. The first round was an RT-PCR using HTBI primers with the Qiagen OneStep RT-PCR kit, and this first round was followed by a second-round multiplex PCR, then size selection and purification. The public reads were reprocessed in TCRdb via fastp at Q25 and MiXCR, keeping in-frame beta chains. Each entry is one CDR3 protein sequence, shown with its most common DNA and genes. This sample holds approximately 1.2 million distinct CDR3 sequences; roughly two fifths were observed only once. Together, the top ten hold around 10% of the sample. What was sequenced was peripheral blood or thyroid tissue (not recorded which). Receptors originate from an adult man with Graves' hyperthyroidism.

Ten or more counts support this clonotype. The rearrangement joins TRBV5-1 to TRBJ2-6; D is perhaps TRBD2 (7 bases). The CDR3 sequence is 16 residues long. The germline V gene encodes CDR1 SGHRS and CDR2 YFSETQ. Trimming cost V 4 bases and J 4 bases, with 15 bases left between them. DNA of the CDR3: TGCGCCAGCAGCCCGGCGGGGGCTAGAGGGGCCAACGTCCTGACTTTC. It specifies CASSPAGARGANVLTF.

The V call is TRBV29-1, the J call TRBJ2-5, with 8 positions matching TRBD2. The CDR3 loop spans 16 amino acids. CDR1 and CDR2 (germline): SQVTM, ANQGSEA. Trimming at V came to 2 bases and at J to 1 base, leaving 9 bases not matched to a gene. The CDR3 DNA follows: TGCAGCGTTGAAACTCGGGGGGGGGTTCGCCAAGAGACCCAGTACTTC. This codes for CSVETRGGVRQETQYF.

This chain connects TRBV7-8 to TRBJ2-5, with D unclear. V gave up 8 bases and J gave up 5 bases, with 15 bases separating them. CDR1 and CDR2 (germline): SGHVS, FQNEAQ. The CDR3 consists of 13 residues. The CDR3 region is CASASAVIETQYF. The CDR3 nucleotides are TGTGCCAGCGCGAGTGCCGTAATCGAGACCCAGTACTTC.

This clonotype was seen once. The rearrangement uses TRBV7-9 and TRBJ2-2; possible D gene TRBD2, 5 bases. CDR1 is SEHNR and CDR2 is FQNEAQ in the germline V gene (reference sequence). V lost 5 bases to trimming and J lost 9 bases, with 13 bases between them. The CDR3 consists of 13 residues. The CDR3 coding sequence is TGTGCCAGCAGCCTTGGGAGCGGACGGGAGCTGTTTTTT. Protein product: CASSLGSGRELFF.

This clonotype was found many times. This chain links TRBV29-1 with TRBJ2-7; TRBD2 might be the D (6 bases). Trimming pared 2 bases from V and 0 bases from J, leaving 11 bases between. The germline V gene has CDR1 SQVTM and CDR2 ANQGSEA. There are 14 residues in the CDR3. CDR3 residues: CSVERDGSSYEQYF. The CDR3 coding sequence is TGCAGCGTTGAACGGGACGGGAGCTCCTACGAGCAGTACTTC.

This clonotype was recorded at least ten times. This chain joins TRBV9 and TRBJ2-2; possibly TRBD1 for D (5 bases). The V and J ends lost 3 bases and 0 bases respectively, with 9 bases between them. Germline CDR1 SGDLS, CDR2 YYNGEE. The CDR3 runs to 15 residues. CDR3 sequence: CASSGGHPNTGELFF. The CDR3 DNA sequence: TGTGCCAGCAGCGGGGGCCACCCGAACACCGGGGAGCTGTTTTTT.

This clonotype was found a few times. V gene TRBV29-1 combines with J gene TRBJ1-2, with TRBD1 matching over 10 bases. CDR1 and CDR2 (germline): SQVTM, ANQGSEA. With 4 bases clipped from V and 7 bases from J, the junction kept 6 bases outside the gene matches. The CDR3 covers 13 residues. CDR3: CSVGRQGALGYTF. In DNA form, the CDR3 reads TGCAGCGTTGGGAGACAGGGGGCGCTTGGCTACACCTTC.

This clonotype has at least ten counts. The chain combines TRBV28 with TRBJ2-5; the D gene is possibly TRBD2 (5 bases). The length of the CDR3 is 14 residues. V shed 5 bases and J shed 4 bases, with 14 bases lying between them. Germline assignment: CDR1 MDHEN and CDR2 SYDVKM. The DNA of the CDR3 is TGTGCCAGCAGTCCCCCCGGGGTTGCAGAGACCCAGTACTTC. It is translated as CASSPPGVAETQYF. Full variable domain (rest looked up from reference TRBV28 and TRBJ2-5): DVKVTQSSRYLVKRTGEKVFLECVQDMDHENMFWYRQDPGLGLRLIYFSYDVKMKEKGDIPEGYSVSREKKERFSLILESASTNQTSMYLCASSPPGVAETQYFGPGTRLLVL.

In this sample, this clonotype turned up many times. V is TRBV5-1 and J is TRBJ1-4; perhaps TRBD1 as D (5 bases). This CDR3 is built from 13 residues. CDR1 SGHRS and CDR2 YFSETQ come from the germline V gene. The V gene lost 3 bases and the J gene lost 5 bases, with 8 bases spanning the gap. The CDR3 loop reads CASSSGPNEKLFF. Written as DNA, the CDR3 is TGCGCCAGCAGCTCAGGGCCCAATGAAAAACTGTTTTTT.

This clonotype was observed a few times. The gene calls are TRBV7-9 and TRBJ1-2; D is unclear. This CDR3 has 14 amino acids. The germline gives CDR1 SEHNR, CDR2 FQNEAQ (reference sequence). Trimming removed 2 bases from V and 8 bases from J, with 15 bases in between. The CDR3 loop is CASSLLTLIRGYTF. CDR3 nucleotides: TGTGCCAGCAGCTTACTTACCTTAATTCGCGGCTACACCTTC.

On this clonotype itself: One end of the junction varies from germline; a read error may be responsible. The V gene is TRBV10-2, the J gene TRBJ2-2, with D perhaps given as TRBD1 or TRBD2 (6 bases each). The length of the CDR3 is 16 residues. Germline CDR1 WSHSY, CDR2 SAAADI. The CDR3 protein is CASGWGASANTGELFF. Here the CDR3 DNA reads TGTGCTAGTGGTTGGGGGGCGTCAGCGAACACCGGGGAGCTGTTTTTT.

The table lists this clonotype with a few counts. The J gene is TRBJ1-2, the V gene TRBV18; D not resolved. CDR3 length: 13 residues. Trimming shortened V by 3 bases and J by 4 bases, and 9 bases separated the two germline ends. CDR1 is KGHSH, CDR2 LQKENI, per germline. In nucleotides, the CDR3 is TGTGCCAGCTCACCGGGGAGCGCCTATGGCTACACCTTC. Amino acids: CASSPGSAYGYTF.

This clonotype was seen at least ten times. V is TRBV9 and J is TRBJ2-2; 10 positions agree with TRBD1. The germline V gene has CDR1 SGDLS and CDR2 YYNGEE. The CDR3 is 17 amino acids. V gave up 0 bases and J gave up 5 bases; unmatched junction bases: 7. CDR3 nucleotide sequence: TGTGCCAGCAGCGTAGATGTGGGGACAGGGGTGACCGGGGAGCTGTTTTTT. This translates into CASSVDVGTGVTGELFF.

This clonotype appeared many times. The rearrangement links TRBV20-1 to TRBJ2-7, with TRBD1 matching over 10 bases. Germline V gene sequence: CDR1 DFQATT, CDR2 SNEGSKA (reference sequence). V lost 6 bases, J lost 4 bases, and 6 bases stayed unmatched. The CDR3 has 13 residues. CDR3 in amino acids: CSANDRGLYEQYF. The CDR3 DNA sequence: TGCAGTGCGAACGACAGGGGGCTTTACGAGCAGTACTTC.

The rearrangement uses TRBV10-3 and TRBJ1-1; no clear D. CDR3 size: 13 residues. The germline V gene has CDR1 ENHRY and CDR2 SYGVKD. Trimming removed 11 bases from V and 2 bases from J, with 15 bases in between. CDR3 sequence: CAAGIEGNTEAFF. CDR3 DNA: TGTGCCGCGGGTATAGAGGGAAACACTGAAGCTTTCTTT.

About this clonotype itself: This could be a read error, since a much larger clone is one nucleotide away. This rearrangement joins TRBV7-9 to TRBJ1-5; a possible D gene is TRBD1 (6 bases). Germline V gene data show CDR1 as SEHNR and CDR2 as FQNEAQ (reference sequence). This CDR3 spans 15 amino acids. CDR3 sequence (DNA): TGTGCCAGCAGCTTGATCTCAGGGGCTGATCAGCCCCGGCATTTT. Protein product: CASSLISGADQPRHF.

This clonotype turned up a few times. The chain carries TRBV4-1 and TRBJ1-6; D call uncertain. The CDR3 spans 17 residues. The ends were cut back, 0 bases at V and 8 bases at J, with 17 bases in the middle. Per germline, CDR1 MGHRA and CDR2 YSYEKL. For the CDR3, the DNA is TGCGCCAGCAGCCAAGATAGTCCGTGGGCCGGATATTCACCCCTCCACTTT. This translates into CASSQDSPWAGYSPLHF.